This T cell receptor (beta chain) came from a study of cytomegalovirus exposure and HLA in healthy donors. Study-wide findings and caveats: Presence/absence comparisons presumed near-even sequencing depth among donors. Researchers counted about 150 TCR beta chains as cytomegalovirus-associated.

A multiplex PCR was run with 60 Vbeta primers and 13 Jbeta primers. Assay used: immunoSEQ multiplex PCR; TCRdb lists only in-frame clones, some missing. The data contain 70,000 to 95,000 clones, over 60% of them seen just once; the ten biggest clones take up around 0.96%. Every donor was a healthy person donating bone marrow. CDR3 length: 16 amino acids. Per germline, CDR1 SNHLY and CDR2 FYNNEI. In regard to this clone: What it binds is not known. One end of the junction does not line up with germline, which may come from a read error.

The clonotype originates from a male donor in good health and CMV-seronegative. This sequence joins TRBV2 and TRBJ2-1; 8 positions agree with TRBD2. Sequenced material: PBMCs. The CDR3 is CASGEARSGRYNEQFF. The DNA of the CDR3 is TGTGCCAGCGGTGAGGCGCGGAGCGGGAGATACAATGAGCAGTTCTTC.